The clone carrying this T cell receptor (beta chain) was counted a few times. Its specificity is not known. The source of the sample is a study of post-analysis software for immune sequencing data. Overall study: Some patients lacked subtype; others had relapsing-remitting, secondary progressive or progressive-relapsing disease. Study-wide points: Multiple sclerosis patients had significantly lower normalized Chao1 diversity than controls.

The TCR beta cDNA libraries carried unique molecular identifiers. TCRdb re-called the PCR reads with MiXCR, one entry per CDR3 protein. Among around 710,000 distinct CDR3 sequences listed, roughly 46% were seen once. The sequenced material came from blood. The receptor comes from a girl aged 5-17 years with multiple sclerosis.

As DNA, the CDR3 is TGTGCCACCAGTGATCGAACCTTCGGACTAGCGGGAGGATCAGATACGCAGTATTTT. It specifies CATSDRTFGLAGGSDTQYF. The chain links TRBV24-1 to TRBJ2-3, with 14 positions matching TRBD2. This CDR3 has 19 residues. Germline V gives CDR1 KGHDR, CDR2 SFDVKD. V lost 3 bases, J lost 4 bases, and 11 bases stayed unmatched.